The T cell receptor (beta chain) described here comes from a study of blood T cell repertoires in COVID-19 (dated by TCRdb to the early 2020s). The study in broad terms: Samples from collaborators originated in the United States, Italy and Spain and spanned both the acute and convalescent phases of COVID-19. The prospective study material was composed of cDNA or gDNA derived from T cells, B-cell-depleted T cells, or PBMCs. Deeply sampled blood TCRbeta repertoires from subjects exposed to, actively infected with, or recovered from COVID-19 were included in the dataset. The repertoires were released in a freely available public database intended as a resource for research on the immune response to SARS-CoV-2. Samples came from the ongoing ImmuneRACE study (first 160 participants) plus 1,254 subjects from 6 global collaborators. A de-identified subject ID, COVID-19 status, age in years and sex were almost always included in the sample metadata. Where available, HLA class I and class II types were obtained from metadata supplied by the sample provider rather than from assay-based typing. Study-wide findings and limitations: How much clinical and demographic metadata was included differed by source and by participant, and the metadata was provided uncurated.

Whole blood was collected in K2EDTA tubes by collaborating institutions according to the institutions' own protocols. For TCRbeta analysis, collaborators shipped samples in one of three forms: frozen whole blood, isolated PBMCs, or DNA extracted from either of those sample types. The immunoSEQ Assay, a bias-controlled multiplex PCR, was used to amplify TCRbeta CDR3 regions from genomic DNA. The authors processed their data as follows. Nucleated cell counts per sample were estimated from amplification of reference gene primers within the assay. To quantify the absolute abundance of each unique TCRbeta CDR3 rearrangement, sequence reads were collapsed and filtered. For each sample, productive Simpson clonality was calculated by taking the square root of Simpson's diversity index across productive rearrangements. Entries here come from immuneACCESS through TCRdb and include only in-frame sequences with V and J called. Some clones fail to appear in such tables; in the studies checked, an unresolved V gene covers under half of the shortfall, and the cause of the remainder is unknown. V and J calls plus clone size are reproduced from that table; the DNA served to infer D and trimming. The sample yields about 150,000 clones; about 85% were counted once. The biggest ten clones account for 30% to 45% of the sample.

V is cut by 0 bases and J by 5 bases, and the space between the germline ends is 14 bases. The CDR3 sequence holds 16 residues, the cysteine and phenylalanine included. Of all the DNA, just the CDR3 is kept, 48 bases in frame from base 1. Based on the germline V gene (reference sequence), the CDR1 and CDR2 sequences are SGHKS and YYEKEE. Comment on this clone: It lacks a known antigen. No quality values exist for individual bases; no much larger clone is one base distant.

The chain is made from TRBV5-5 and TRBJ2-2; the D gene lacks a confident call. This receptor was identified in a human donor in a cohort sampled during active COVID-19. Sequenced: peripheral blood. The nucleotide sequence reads TGTGCCAGCAGCTTGGAGTCGGTTAGCTTTACCGGGGAGCTGTTTTTT. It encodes CASSLESVSFTGELFF.